The 31 T cell receptor beta chains below come from one sample, sequenced in a study of identical twins. TCRdb re-derived calls from the 5' RACE reads in MiXCR, one entry per CDR3 protein. The sample carries hundreds of thousands of distinct CDR3 sequences, roughly an eighth recorded once. This sample was shared with a second study, whose subject was yellow fever vaccine responses in identical twins.

Sequences were obtained from PBMCs. These receptors all come from a woman younger than 30 in good health.

This clonotype was seen many times. The chain uses TRBV5-1 and TRBJ1-2; 9 bases match TRBD1. Germline assignment: CDR1 SGHRS and CDR2 YFSETQ. The ends lost 0 bases at V and 1 base at J; junction bases unmatched: 4. This CDR3 has 16 residues. CDR3 DNA sequence: TGCGCCAGCAGCTTGGATGGACAGGGGATTAACTATGGCTACACCTTC. This encodes CASSLDGQGINYGYTF.

This clonotype was observed many times. This rearrangement joins TRBV24-1 to TRBJ2-2, with 7 bases matching TRBD1. Trimming at V came to 1 base and at J to 2 bases, leaving 6 bases not matched to a gene. Per the germline V gene, CDR1 is KGHDR and CDR2 is SFDVKD. This CDR3 spans 17 amino acids. CDR3 coding DNA: TGTGCCACCAGTGATTTCCGGACAGGACGAAACACCGGGGAGCTGTTTTTT. Protein product: CATSDFRTGRNTGELFF.

This clonotype was observed a handful of times. This chain joins TRBV20-1 and TRBJ2-3; D is possibly TRBD2 (5 bases). V was cut by 3 bases and J by 5 bases, with 12 bases left in between. Germline CDR1 DFQATT, CDR2 SNEGSKA (reference sequence). The CDR3 is 13 amino acids. In DNA form, the CDR3 reads TGCAGTGCTAGGTGGCCGGGGAAAGATACGCAGTATTTT. Translating gives CSARWPGKDTQYF.

This clonotype occurred many times. The CDR3 region is CAINKGRQRSTEAFF. CDR3 nucleotide sequence: TGTGCCATCAACAAGGGCCGCCAGCGGAGCACTGAAGCTTTCTTT. V and J are TRBV10-3 and TRBJ1-1; D gene unclear. Germline assignment: CDR1 ENHRY and CDR2 SYGVKD. This CDR3 has 15 residues. Between the trimmed V and J ends, which lost 7 bases and 4 bases, there was a span of 19 bases.

CDR3 sequence reads: CASSPGAGSYNEQFF. In DNA, the CDR3 is TGTGCCAGCAGCCCTGGGGCTGGATCCTACAATGAGCAGTTCTTC. The chain links TRBV7-2 to TRBJ2-1; the D gene is possibly TRBD1 (5 bases). Trimming took 5 bases from V and 1 from J, leaving 12 bases between them. The CDR3 covers 15 residues. Germline V lookup: CDR1 SGHTA, CDR2 FQGNSA.

The chain uses TRBV5-1 and TRBJ1-1, with D possibly being TRBD1 (6 bases). V was cut by 4 bases and J by 1 base, with 14 bases left in between. The V gene's germline CDR1 is SGHRS and CDR2 YFSETQ. The CDR3 loop spans 15 amino acids. CDR3 sequence reads: CASSAEGRGNTEAFF. The CDR3, as DNA: TGCGCCAGCAGCGCGGAGGGCAGGGGGAACACTGAAGCTTTCTTT.

This clonotype was seen a few times. The genes are TRBV25-1 and TRBJ2-1, with 7 bases fitting TRBD2. Germline V gene lookup returns CDR1 MGHDK and CDR2 SYGVNS. J was trimmed by 0 bases and V by 4 bases; bases with no gene match: 6. CDR3 length: 16 amino acids. The CDR3 bases are TGTGCCAGCAGTGGCCCTAGCGGAAGCTCCTACAATGAGCAGTTCTTC. Its protein product is CASSGPSGSSYNEQFF.

The chain is built from TRBV20-1 and TRBJ1-2; D is perhaps TRBD1 (6 bases). Trimming shortened V by 6 bases and J by 4 bases, and 18 bases separated the two germline ends. Germline assignment: CDR1 DFQATT and CDR2 SNEGSKA (reference sequence). The CDR3 loop spans 14 amino acids. This CDR3 is CSAGKDSGIYGYTF. In DNA form, the CDR3 reads TGCAGTGCGGGAAAGGACAGCGGGATCTATGGCTACACCTTC.

The V gene is TRBV4-1, the J gene TRBJ2-1; D not certain. V was trimmed by 0 bases and J by 7 bases, leaving 10 bases between them. CDR1 is MGHRA, CDR2 YSYEKL, per germline. The CDR3 sequence is 14 residues long. CDR3 region: CASSQESMLNEQFF. CDR3 in DNA: TGCGCCAGCAGCCAAGAATCAATGCTGAATGAGCAGTTCTTC.

This clonotype was seen a few times. The chain employs TRBV9 and TRBJ1-6, with no clear D. With 4 bases removed from V and 0 bases from J, the gap between germline ends came to 11 bases. Per germline, CDR1 SGDLS and CDR2 YYNGEE. The CDR3 sequence is 16 residues long. CDR3 residues: CASSPSRSSYNSPLHF. The CDR3 coding sequence is TGTGCCAGCAGCCCTAGTCGGAGCTCCTATAATTCACCCCTCCACTTT.

The sample holds a few counts of this clonotype. The DNA for the CDR3 is TGCGCCAGCAGCCCCCTAGGACAGAACCAAGAGACCCAGTACTTC. This translates into CASSPLGQNQETQYF. The V and J genes are TRBV5-1 and TRBJ2-5, with D possibly being TRBD1 (6 bases). Germline V gene data show CDR1 as SGHRS and CDR2 as YFSETQ. The CDR3 runs 15 residues. Between the trimmed V and J ends, which lost 4 bases and 0 bases, there was a span of 13 bases.

This clonotype was seen more than once but under ten times. The chain is built from TRBV7-8 and TRBJ2-7; D gene unclear. CDR3 length: 17 amino acids. CDR1 and CDR2 from the germline V gene are SGHVS and FQNEAQ. With 0 bases removed from V and 0 bases from J, the gap between germline ends came to 15 bases. As DNA, the CDR3 is TGTGCCAGCAGCTTAGCTAAGTTCTGGAGTAGCTCCTACGAGCAGTACTTC. This codes for CASSLAKFWSSSYEQYF. The whole variable domain, filled in from reference TRBV7-8 and TRBJ2-7, reads GAGVSQSPRYKVAKRGQDVALRCDPISGHVSLFWYQQALGQGPEFLTYFQNEAQLDKSGLPSDRFFAERPEGSVSTLKIQRTQQEDSAVYLCASSLAKFWSSSYEQYFGPGTRLTVT.

This clonotype was seen a few times. The chain is built from TRBV7-8 and TRBJ2-2, with 9 bases fitting TRBD2. The germline CDR1 and CDR2 sequences are SGHVS and FQNEAQ. The CDR3 spans 16 residues. Trimming took 5 bases from V and 6 from J; bases not matched to a gene: 10. CDR3 sequence reads: CASSLRTSVESGELFF. The CDR3 region has the DNA TGTGCCAGCAGCCTCCGGACTAGCGTTGAATCCGGGGAGCTGTTTTTT.

This clonotype has a handful of counts. The rearrangement joins TRBV7-8 to TRBJ2-3; D may be TRBD1 (5 bases). The CDR3 runs to 16 residues. V gave up 2 bases and J gave up 7 bases, with 19 bases separating them. CDR1 and CDR2 from the germline V gene are SGHVS and FQNEAQ. The CDR3 loop reads CASSLRGISPGNTQYF. CDR3 DNA sequence: TGTGCCAGCAGCTTAAGGGGAATATCCCCAGGGAATACGCAGTATTTT.

A few counts support this clonotype. The chain has TRBV7-9 and TRBJ2-7; D might be TRBD1 (7 bases). Germline V gene lookup returns CDR1 SEHNR and CDR2 FQNEAQ (reference sequence). Trimming shortened V by 1 base and J by 6 bases, and 16 bases separated the two germline ends. This CDR3 region has 15 residues. CDR3 DNA sequence: TGTGCCAGCAGCTTAGGACAGGGAGGAATTTTCGAGCAGTACGTC. Translated: CASSLGQGGIFEQYV.

The chain carries TRBV20-1 and TRBJ1-6; D possibly corresponds to TRBD1 (5 bases). Germline assignment: CDR1 DFQATT and CDR2 SNEGSKA (reference sequence). The CDR3 length is 12 residues. Trimming took 6 bases from V and 8 from J, leaving 11 bases between them. CDR3 in DNA: TGCAGTGCCTGTGGGGACGATTCACCCCTCCACTTT. As protein: CSACGDDSPLHF.

The chain combines TRBV12-3 or TRBV12-4 with TRBJ2-5; either TRBD1 or TRBD2 may supply D (7 bases each). Trimming removed 8 bases from V and 9 bases from J, with 22 bases in between. The CDR3 is 14 residues long. This CDR3 is CASGGVPLTGAQYF. The CDR3, as DNA: TGTGCCAGCGGGGGGGTCCCCCTAACAGGGGCCCAGTACTTC.

This clonotype was picked up many times. V is TRBV3-1 and J is TRBJ2-1, with 8 bases that match TRBD1. The J segment lost 4 bases and the V segment lost 4 bases, leaving 6 bases of the junction unmatched. Looked up from germline, CDR1 is LGHDT and CDR2 is YNNKEL (reference sequence). This CDR3 has 15 residues. CDR3 region: CASSLGTGQYNEQFF. CDR3 coding DNA: TGTGCCAGCAGCCTTGGGACAGGACAATACAATGAGCAGTTCTTC.

The sample holds many counts of this clonotype. The chain carries TRBV12-3 or TRBV12-4 and TRBJ2-1; D unresolved. The CDR3 runs 14 residues. Trimming left V 3 bases short and J 7 bases short, with 13 bases between. For the CDR3, the DNA is TGTGCCAGCAGTTTTAGGTCGTCTGGTAATGAGCAGTTCTTC. Protein: CASSFRSSGNEQFF.

The chain recombines TRBV6-4 with TRBJ2-3, with 8 bases matching TRBD2. In germline, CDR1 is MRHNA, CDR2 SNTAGT. The CDR3 contains 16 residues. Trimming cost V 3 bases and J 4 bases; bases outside gene matches: 9. The CDR3 loop reads CASSEGSSGGPDTQYF. The CDR3, as DNA: TGTGCCAGCAGTGAGGGGTCAAGCGGGGGACCAGATACGCAGTATTTT.

The genes are TRBV7-8 and TRBJ1-5; TRBD1 aligns across 8 bases. This CDR3 has 17 amino acids. The V gene's germline CDR1 is SGHVS and CDR2 FQNEAQ. J gave up 0 bases and V 3 bases, and 7 bases lay outside the gene matches. CDR3 in DNA: TGTGCCAGCAGCTTGTACAGGGGGAAAGTTAGCAATCAGCCCCAGCATTTT. It translates to CASSLYRGKVSNQPQHF.

This clonotype was observed a few times. The CDR3 reads CSAIKYRTISSYEQYF. The CDR3 DNA is TGCAGTGCTATCAAATACCGGACTATCAGCTCCTACGAGCAGTACTTC. J is TRBJ2-7 and V is TRBV20-1, with D perhaps TRBD2 (6 bases). The germline gives CDR1 DFQATT, CDR2 SNEGSKA (reference sequence). V was shortened by 4 bases and J by 0 bases, with 19 bases between the two germline ends. This CDR3 is built from 16 residues.

This clonotype has a count of ten or more. The V and J genes are TRBV20-1 and TRBJ2-1, with 10 bases fitting TRBD2. The CDR3 is made up of 14 amino acids. Germline V gene lookup returns CDR1 DFQATT and CDR2 SNEGSKA (reference sequence). V dropped 6 bases and J dropped 5; count of bases not matched to a gene: 7. The CDR3 region has the DNA TGCAGTGCCCATCTAGCGGGAGTGGACAATGAGCAGTTCTTC. This encodes CSAHLAGVDNEQFF.

This clonotype was recorded a few times. The chain joins TRBV6-2 or TRBV6-3 to TRBJ1-6, with 8 positions matching TRBD1. The CDR3 runs to 15 residues. Germline V CDR1 and CDR2: MNHEY, SVGEGT. The J segment lost 6 bases and the V segment lost 5 bases, leaving 6 bases of the junction unmatched. CDR3 nucleotides: TGTGCCAGCAGTACTCCCGACAGGGGTAATTCACCCCTCCACTTT. This gives the protein CASSTPDRGNSPLHF.

Many counts were recorded for this clonotype. The chain is built from TRBV12-3 or TRBV12-4 and TRBJ1-2; maybe TRBD1 (6 bases). The CDR3 is made up of 11 amino acids. The V gene lost 6 bases and the J gene lost 7 bases, with 9 bases spanning the gap. This CDR3 is CASSNRVGYTF. The CDR3 DNA reads as TGTGCCAGCAGCAACAGGGTTGGCTACACCTTC.

The J gene is TRBJ2-1, the V gene TRBV14; 7 bases line up with TRBD2. The germline V gene has CDR1 SGHDN and CDR2 FVKESK. The CDR3 totals 14 residues. V lost 0 bases, J lost 12 bases, and 8 bases stayed unmatched. CDR3 DNA sequence: TGTGCCAGCAGCCAAGACGGCCTAGCGGTACGGCAGTTCTTC. Translating gives CASSQDGLAVRQFF.

In its sample, this clonotype was seen a few times. The chain couples TRBV3-1 to TRBJ2-3; D gene unclear. In germline, CDR1 is LGHDT, CDR2 YNNKEL (reference sequence). V lost 3 bases, J lost 3 bases, and 13 bases lay in between. CDR3 length equals 15 residues. CDR3 in DNA: TGTGCCAGCAGCCAGTTATCAGGCTCAACAGATACGCAGTATTTT. Translation: CASSQLSGSTDTQYF.

The rearrangement joins TRBV5-1 to TRBJ2-3; TRBD1 might be the D (6 bases). The CDR3 has 17 residues. Trimming left V 0 bases short and J 3 bases short, with 17 bases between. Per germline, CDR1 SGHRS and CDR2 YFSETQ. In DNA form, the CDR3 reads TGCGCCAGCAGCTTGGTACTCGGGGCAGGGGAGACAGATACGCAGTATTTT. It is translated as CASSLVLGAGETDTQYF. The full variable domain, in which reference TRBV5-1 and TRBJ2-3 provide the parts outside the CDR3, is KAGVTQTPRYLIKTRGQQVTLSCSPISGHRSVSWYQQTPGQGLQFLFEYFSETQRNKGNFPGRFSGRQFSNSRSEMNVSTLELGDSALYLCASSLVLGAGETDTQYFGPGTRLTVL.

The chain is built from TRBV2 and TRBJ2-1; D is perhaps TRBD2 (5 bases). Trimming cost V 4 bases and J 3 bases, with 13 bases left between them. Germline CDR1 SNHLY, CDR2 FYNNEI. The CDR3 runs to 15 residues. The CDR3 DNA reads TGTGCCAGCAGTGTGGTTCCGGGGTTCTACAATGAGCAGTTCTTC. This encodes CASSVVPGFYNEQFF.

This sequence joins TRBV14 and TRBJ2-2; no firm D call. Germline V gene data show CDR1 as SGHDN and CDR2 as FVKESK. The CDR3 contains 13 residues. Between the trimmed V and J ends, which lost 4 bases and 5 bases, there was a span of 8 bases. CDR3 region: CASSPERTGELFF. The CDR3 DNA is TGTGCCAGCAGCCCCGAGAGAACCGGGGAGCTGTTTTTT.

The rearrangement uses TRBV5-1 and TRBJ1-2; 8 bases fit TRBD1. The V gene end was trimmed by 3 bases and the J gene end by 4 bases; junction bases not matched to a gene: 5. The CDR3 is made up of 14 amino acids. Germline CDR1 is SGHRS and CDR2 is YFSETQ. For the CDR3, the DNA is TGCGCCAGCAGCTCCGGGACAGGACCCTATGGCTACACCTTC. It encodes CASSSGTGPYGYTF.